This T cell receptor (beta chain) was recorded in a study of shared clonotypes between healthy human individuals. Method: immunoSEQ multiplex PCR; TCRdb's copy keeps in-frame clones and lacks some. The sample contains about 230,000 clones, under 80% of which appear only once. This CDR3 region has 14 residues. V lost 1 base to trimming and J lost 3 bases; unmatched junction nucleotides: 1. CDR1 and CDR2 (germline): SGHRS, YFSETQ. The rearrangement uses TRBV5-1 and TRBJ2-1, with 7 bases that match TRBD2. The sample taken for sequencing was memory CD4+ T cells sorted from blood. Noted subset: CD45RA-negative fraction. The TCR was taken from a man aged 25 to 40 in good health. Here the CDR3 DNA reads TGCGCCAGCAGCTTGAGCGGGAACTACAATGAGCAGTTCTTC. Translating it yields CASSLSGNYNEQFF.